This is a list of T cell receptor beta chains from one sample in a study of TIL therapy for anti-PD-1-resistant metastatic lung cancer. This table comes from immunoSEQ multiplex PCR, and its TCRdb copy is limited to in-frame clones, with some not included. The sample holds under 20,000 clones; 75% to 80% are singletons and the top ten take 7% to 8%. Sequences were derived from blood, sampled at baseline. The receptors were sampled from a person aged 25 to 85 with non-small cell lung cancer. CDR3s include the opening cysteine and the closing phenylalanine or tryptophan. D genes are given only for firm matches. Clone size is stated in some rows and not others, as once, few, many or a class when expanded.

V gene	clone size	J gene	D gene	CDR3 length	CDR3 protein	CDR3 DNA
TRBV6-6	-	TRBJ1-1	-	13	CASNTLWTLGAFF	TGTGCCAGCAATACTCTGTGGACGTTAGGAGCTTTCTTT
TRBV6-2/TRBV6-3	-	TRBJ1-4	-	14	CASSLGWTNEKLFF	TGTGCCAGCAGTCTCGGGTGGACTAATGAAAAACTGTTTTTT
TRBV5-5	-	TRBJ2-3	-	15	CASSPGLPKGDTQYF	TGTGCCAGCAGCCCCGGACTTCCAAAGGGTGATACGCAGTATTTT
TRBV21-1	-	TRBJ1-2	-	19	CASSKALHRTLDREYRYTF	TGTGCCAGCAGCAAAGCGCTCCACAGAACCCTCGACAGGGAATATCGCTACACCTTC
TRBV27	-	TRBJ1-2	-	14	CASSLQGANYGYTF	TGTGCCAGCAGTTTGCAGGGTGCTAACTATGGCTACACCTTC
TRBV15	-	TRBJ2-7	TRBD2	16	CATSRDLSGRGYEQYF	TGTGCCACCAGCAGAGATCTGAGCGGGAGAGGGTACGAGCAGTACTTC
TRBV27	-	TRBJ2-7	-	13	CASRTKENREQYF	TGTGCCTCCCGGACCAAGGAAAATCGGGAGCAGTACTTC
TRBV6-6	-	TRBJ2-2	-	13	CASSYRVTGELFF	TGTGCCAGCAGTTACAGGGTTACCGGGGAGCTGTTTTTT
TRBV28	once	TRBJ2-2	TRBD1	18	CASSSLPGTGRDTGELFF	TGTGCCAGCAGTTCCCTACCTGGGACAGGGCGGGACACCGGGGAGCTGTTTTTT
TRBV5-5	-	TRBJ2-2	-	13	CASSLEFRGELFF	TGTGCCAGCAGTCTTGAGTTTCGCGGGGAGCTGTTTTTT
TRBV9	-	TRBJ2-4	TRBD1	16	CASSPPPGQGGYIQYF	TGTGCCAGCAGCCCCCCTCCCGGACAGGGGGGGTACATTCAGTACTTC
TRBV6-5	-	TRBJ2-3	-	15	CASSSLAGSTDTQYF	TGTGCCAGCAGTTCGTTGGCGGGTAGCACAGATACGCAGTATTTT
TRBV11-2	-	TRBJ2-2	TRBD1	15	CASSRQGPNTGELFF	TGTGCCAGCAGCCGACAGGGCCCGAACACCGGGGAGCTGTTTTTT
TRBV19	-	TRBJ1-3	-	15	CASSIDRTVGNTIYF	TGTGCCAGTAGTATAGATAGGACAGTTGGAAACACCATATATTTT
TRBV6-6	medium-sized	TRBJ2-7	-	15	CASSPGRGFSYEQYF	TGTGCCAGCAGCCCCGGACGAGGCTTCTCCTACGAGCAGTACTTC
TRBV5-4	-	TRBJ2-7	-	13	CASSLGTNYEQYF	TGTGCCAGCAGCTTAGGAACGAACTACGAGCAGTACTTC
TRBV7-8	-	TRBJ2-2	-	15	CASSLSSSRDGELFF	TGTGCCAGCAGCTTAAGTTCTAGCAGGGACGGGGAGCTGTTTTTT
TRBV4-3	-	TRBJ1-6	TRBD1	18	CASSQDHVQGVKNSPLHF	TGCGCCAGCAGCCAAGATCACGTGCAGGGGGTAAAGAATTCACCCCTCCACTTT
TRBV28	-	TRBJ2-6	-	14	CASSGISGANVLTF	TGTGCCAGCAGTGGGATCTCTGGGGCCAACGTCCTGACTTTC
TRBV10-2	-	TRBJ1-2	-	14	CASSESAEGYGYTF	TGCGCCAGCAGTGAGTCGGCAGAAGGCTATGGCTACACCTTC
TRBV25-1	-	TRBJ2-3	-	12	CASSDVTDTQYF	TGTGCCAGCAGTGACGTCACAGATACGCAGTATTTT
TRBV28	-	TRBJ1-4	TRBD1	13	CASNLQGAGKLFF	TGTGCCAGCAACCTGCAGGGGGCCGGAAAACTGTTTTTT
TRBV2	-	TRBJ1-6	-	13	CASVVGGGSPLHF	TGTGCCAGCGTTGTCGGAGGTGGATCACCCCTCCACTTT
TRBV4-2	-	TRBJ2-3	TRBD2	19	CASSQGSTPGLAATDTQYF	TGTGCCAGCAGCCAAGGGTCTACGCCGGGACTAGCGGCCACAGATACGCAGTATTTT
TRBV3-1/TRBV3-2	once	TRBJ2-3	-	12	CASSHLGDTQYF	TGTGCCAGCAGCCATCTTGGAGATACGCAGTATTTT
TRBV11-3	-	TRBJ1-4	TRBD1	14	CASSVRDSNEKLFF	TGTGCCAGCAGCGTCCGGGACAGTAATGAAAAACTGTTTTTT
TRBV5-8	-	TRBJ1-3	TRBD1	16	CASRIQGVHSGNTIYF	TGTGCCAGCAGGATACAGGGGGTTCACTCTGGAAACACCATATATTTT
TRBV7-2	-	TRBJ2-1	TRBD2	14	CAGGLAGGHNEQFF	TGTGCCGGCGGACTAGCGGGGGGGCACAATGAGCAGTTCTTC